This entry is about one T cell receptor beta chain. These data belong to a study of glioma-infiltrating T cells after dendritic cell vaccination. Study at large: Patients received three intradermal dendritic cell vaccine injections at biweekly intervals.

Patients had residual fresh-frozen tumor tissue and more than two years of survival data. Blood PBMC samples: pre-vaccination, two weeks post third vaccination, and at tumor progression. Data came from immunoSEQ multiplex PCR; TCRdb stores just in-frame clones and leaves some out. Altogether 40,000 to 60,000 clones are present, 85% to 90% being singletons, with the ten largest covering 11%. Germline CDR1 is SGHRS and CDR2 is YFSETQ. Trimming left V 1 base short and J 0 bases short, with 8 bases between. This CDR3 has 15 residues. The source material was blood, sampled before dendritic cell vaccination. The source of this sequence is a human donor with glioblastoma. The chain carries TRBV5-1 and TRBJ1-3; D unresolved. In DNA, the CDR3 is TGCGCCAGCAGCTTGAGGTCAGGCTCTGGAAACACCATATATTTT. Amino acids: CASSLRSGSGNTIYF.